This T cell receptor beta chain came from a study of OX40 agonist ivuxolimab in advanced cancers. Study-wide background: People who had prior anti-PD-1, anti-PD-L1 or anti-CTLA-4 therapy could take part, and 40% had some. General study findings and limits: CD8+ T cells (on average) carried more expanded clones than CD4+ T cells. Some of the nonresponding patients also showed low levels of normalized T-cell clonal expansion. CD4+ and CD8+ T cells in blood underwent clonal expansion by week 6 at 0.1 to 3.0 mg/kg.

The CDR3 is 19 residues long. The V segment lost 8 bases and the J segment 5 bases; nucleotides outside the gene matches: 26. Germline values: CDR1 LGHNA, CDR2 YNFKEQ. Data came from immunoSEQ multiplex PCR; TCRdb stores just in-frame clones and leaves some out. The sample includes 37,000 or so clones, roughly 87% of them seen just once. As to this clone: Its antigen is currently unknown.

This chain connects TRBV4-2 to TRBJ2-5; 7 bases fit TRBD2. This specimen was CD4+ or CD8+ T cells sorted from blood, taken in a trial of the OX40 agonist ivuxolimab. This sequence was found in an adult with an advanced solid tumor such as melanoma, head and neck, liver or kidney cancer. This chain's CDR3 is CASLIVNSHGGGRLETQYF. CDR3 DNA sequence: TGTGCCAGCTTGATAGTCAACTCCCATGGGGGGGGGAGGTTGGAGACCCAGTACTTC.